The source of this T cell receptor beta chain is a study of blood T cell repertoires in COVID-19. For the study at large: The origin of the acute and convalescent COVID-19 samples was the United States, Italy and Spain. T cells, B-cell-depleted T cells, or PBMCs provided the cDNA or gDNA that served as material.

Recruited during active infection, patients (from Seattle) were subsequently followed longitudinally. Authors' data handling: Estimation of nucleated cell counts was performed using reference gene primer amplification. Clones were sequenced by immunoSEQ multiplex PCR, and TCRdb holds only the in-frame ones, with some missing. V and J calls plus clone size are reproduced from that table; the DNA served to infer D and trimming. The table has 250,000 to 350,000 clones, 85% to 90% seen once. The receptor was isolated from a woman aged 30 to 39 with COVID-19, enrolled during active disease. Specimen: peripheral blood.

CDR3 residues: CASSYRYEQYF. The DNA of the CDR3 is TGTGCCAGCAGCTACCGGTACGAGCAGTACTTC. This chain connects TRBV5-6 to TRBJ2-7; D gene ambiguous. In germline, CDR1 is SGHDT, CDR2 YYEEEE. CDR3 length: 11 residues. V was shortened by 3 bases and J by 4 bases, with 5 bases between the two germline ends.